The present T cell receptor (beta chain) was sequenced within a study of control samples from healthy donors and cancer patients. The data were produced by immunoSEQ multiplex PCR, yet TCRdb's version contains in-frame clones alone and is incomplete. The sample carries under 150,000 clones, over 75% recorded once. Sequencing was carried out using blood. The receptor comes from a man aged 60 to 75 in good health.

CDR3 in DNA: TGTGCCAGCAGCCTACAGGGTCTGAACACTGAAGCTTTCTTT. Its protein product is CASSLQGLNTEAFF. The chain uses TRBV6-5 and TRBJ1-1; D is perhaps TRBD1 (6 bases). CDR3 length: 14 amino acids. Germline V gene lookup returns CDR1 MNHEY and CDR2 SVGAGI. The V gene lost 6 bases and the J gene lost 0 bases, with 11 bases spanning the gap.